The clone carrying this T cell receptor (beta chain) was seen only a few times. Per germline, CDR1 MDHEN and CDR2 SYDVKM. The junction had 11 bases not matched to a gene; V was cut back by 7 bases and J by 5 bases. There are 17 residues in the CDR3. Regarding time point: patch test 1, 2 weeks after DPC sensitization. Described treatment: therapeutic diphenylcyclopropenone sensitization with weekly scalp DPC. Donation of samples came from alopecia patients who were 18 to 70 years old and suitable for DPC. RNA extraction used unfractionated whole blood as the source of total RNA. The entry originates in a study of human T cells and chemical hapten exposure. Study at large: Diphenylcyclopropenone was applied weekly to patients' scalps across the roughly 24-week study. 0.01% DPC was applied to the upper back in patch tests, which were read at 6 days.

MiXCR was run by TCRdb on the RACE reads, yielding one entry per CDR3 protein. The table lists 75,000 to 100,000 distinct CDR3 sequences, roughly a tenth of them singletons. V gene TRBV28 combines with J gene TRBJ2-3; 14 positions match TRBD2. The sample consisted of whole blood, taken in connection with sensitization to the hapten diphenylcyclopropenone (DPC). The TCR sequence derives from a man in his forties with alopecia areata. Some clones in this sample may be carry-over from other donors' samples. In DNA, the CDR3 is TGTGCCAGCACTCGTATTGGACTAGCGGGAGGTAGAGATACGCAGTATTTT. Translating it yields CASTRIGLAGGRDTQYF.